This TCR beta chain appears in the sequencing data of a study of human T cells and chemical hapten exposure (dated by TCRdb to the early 2020s). Turning to the overall study: Libraries were combined into a pool for sequencing, and differences in TCR yield between samples came mainly from small differences in library volumes within the pool. Both TCR alpha and TCR beta chains were sequenced from each blood RNA sample. In alopecia patients, the study followed how the peripheral blood TCR repertoire changed in vivo over primary and secondary sensitization to diphenylcyclopropenone (DPC), a hapten.

Points on this clonotype: Its antigen is unknown. The sample holds no much larger clone one base away, and base qualities are not on file.

Taken from cysteine to phenylalanine, the CDR3 has 11 residues. The only DNA kept is the CDR3, 33 bases in frame from the first base. V lost 2 bases and J lost 4 bases; the stretch between them is 2 bases long. The germline V gene specifies ENHRY as CDR1 and SYGVKD as CDR2. Broader findings and caveats from the paper: After repeated subsampling, changes were observed in the strength of the expansion versus patch-test correlation and in the threshold at which the correlation became significant. The number of TCRs above 1 in 1000 frequency did not change with DPC sensitization; there was no evidence of global repertoire structure alterations.

Library method: 5' RACE. Reads for this sample came from an Illumina MiSeq. During library preparation, unique molecular identifiers were attached to individual cDNA molecules so that TCRs could be counted quantitatively and reproducibly. The original pipeline was this. A median of roughly 100,000 TCRs per sample was observed, with a range of 23,224 to 690,600. The Decombinator software suite was used to annotate V, J and CDR3 in the TCR reads. Every sample was subsampled to the same number of TCRs (28,000) for the PS versus PT1 abundance plots. Expanded TCRs were defined as absent before sensitization and observed at least eight times at the 2-week time point. TCRdb itself trimmed the public reads at Q25 with fastp, ran MiXCR and retained productive beta chains. Entries that share a CDR3 protein sequence are merged under the most common genes and DNA. These V and J calls originate from TCRdb's pipeline instead of the authors' own analysis. This sample holds more than 60,000 distinct CDR3 sequences; about 16% were observed only once. Under 7.5% of the sample rests with the top ten.

Total RNA was extracted from unfractionated whole blood that had been collected in Tempus Blood RNA tubes. Roughly 5 healthy volunteers acted as controls for TCR sequencing and had blood drawn at day 0, 2 weeks and 6 weeks. The receptor's source is a female donor in good health. In this chain, TRBV10-3 is recombined with TRBJ1-2; too little of a D gene remains to name it. In nucleotides, the sequence is TGTGCCATCAGTGAGATCTATGGCTACACCTTC. Its coded protein is CAISEIYGYTF.